These 24 T cell receptor beta chains share one sample of origin, sequenced in a study of blood T cells in healthy people across ages. For the second PCR, which ran for about 7 to 11 cycles, a sample-barcoded 5' primer and a J-beta primer mix were used. TCRdb used MiXCR to reprocess the 5' RACE reads, holding one entry per CDR3 protein. The sample carries 700,000 or so distinct CDR3 sequences, 22% recorded once. Input material: blood. Receptor source: a man in his 70s in good health.

This clonotype was recorded at least ten times. This chain joins TRBV28 and TRBJ1-2; 7 bases fit TRBD1. V was pared by 6 bases and J by 7 bases, with 14 bases of the junction left unmatched. Per germline, CDR1 MDHEN and CDR2 SYDVKM. The CDR3 is 15 residues long. CDR3 sequence (DNA): TGTGCCAGCAGCCCGCAACGACAGGGTGGCGGTGGCTACACCTTC. The encoded protein is CASSPQRQGGGGYTF.

A note on this clonotype: One end of the junction varies from germline; a read error may be responsible. This chain links TRBV6-6 with TRBJ2-1; D not resolved. This CDR3 spans 12 amino acids. Germline V CDR1 and CDR2: MNHNY, SVGAGI (reference sequence). CDR3 protein: CVSSYAPNEQFF. CDR3 bases: TGTGTCAGCAGTTACGCCCCCAATGAGCAGTTCTTC.

The chain recombines TRBV6-5 with TRBJ2-1; the D is unclear. Trimming removed 1 base at V and 0 bases at J, with 10 bases between. CDR3 length equals 16 residues. Germline assignment: CDR1 MNHEY and CDR2 SVGAGI. This CDR3 reads CASSYLGLGSYNEQFF. CDR3 nucleotides: TGTGCCAGCAGTTACTTAGGTTTGGGCTCCTACAATGAGCAGTTCTTC.

Worth noting for this clonotype: One base away lies a much larger clone, so this may be a sequencing read error. This sequence joins TRBV7-6 and TRBJ2-1, with 12 nucleotides matching TRBD2. The CDR3 covers 15 residues. Germline V gene lookup returns CDR1 SGHVS and CDR2 FNYEAQ. CDR3: CASSSLAGGLYEQLF. CDR3 DNA: TGTGCCAGCAGCTCCCTAGCGGGAGGGCTCTATGAGCAGCTCTTC.

This clonotype was counted between two and nine times. The chain joins TRBV3-1 to TRBJ1-1; no clear D gene. The CDR3 is 13 residues long. The germline V and J ends were trimmed by 4 bases and 10 bases, with 16 bases remaining between them. Germline V gene data show CDR1 as LGHDT and CDR2 as YNNKEL (reference sequence). Written as DNA, the CDR3 is TGTGCCAGCAGCCTGTCTCAGGCCCAAGGAGCTTTCTTT. Its translation is CASSLSQAQGAFF.

The chain links TRBV5-1 to TRBJ2-3, with D possibly TRBD2 on 5 matching bases. The CDR3 consists of 15 residues. V shed 6 bases and J shed 1 base, with 15 bases lying between them. Germline-derived CDR1 and CDR2 are SGHRS and YFSETQ. DNA of the CDR3: TGCGCCAGCACCCGGGGTGCTCTCGGCACAGATACGCAGTATTTT. Protein product: CASTRGALGTDTQYF.

This clonotype was counted between two and nine times. The chain has TRBV24-1 and TRBJ2-7, with D hard to call. Trimming cost V 9 bases and J 3 bases, with 11 bases left between them. The CDR3 length is 12 residues. Germline CDR1 reads KGHDR; CDR2 reads SFDVKD. The CDR3 nucleotides are TGTGCCACCGCCGGACGAGACTACGAGCAGTACTTC. This sequence encodes CATAGRDYEQYF.

In its sample, this clonotype was seen a few times. The chain carries TRBV6-6 and TRBJ2-7; D not certain. Gene TRBJ2-5 matches the end of the DNA better, so the J call may be wrong. The CDR3 sequence is 13 residues long. Per germline, CDR1 MNHNY and CDR2 SVGAGI (reference sequence). The CDR3 loop reads CASSYRLEETQYF. DNA of the CDR3: TGTGCCAGCAGTTACAGGCTAGAGGAGACCCAGTACTTC.

This clonotype has just a few counts. The CDR3 nucleotides read TGCGCCAGCAGCCAAGATTCTGGGCCAGGCAACATTCAGTACTTC. It translates to CASSQDSGPGNIQYF. The rearrangement uses TRBV4-1 and TRBJ2-4; D call uncertain. CDR1 is MGHRA, CDR2 YSYEKL, per germline. The CDR3 sequence is 15 residues long. Trimming cost V 0 bases and J 7 bases, with 13 bases left between them.

This clonotype has ten or more counts. This chain connects TRBV7-8 to TRBJ2-2; 7 positions agree with TRBD2. The CDR3 totals 18 residues. V was clipped by 5 bases and J by 6 bases; unmatched bases: 18. Per germline, CDR1 SGHVS and CDR2 FQNEAQ. Here the CDR3 DNA reads TGTGCCAGCAGCCCGACAAGACTCGGACTAGTTAGGGCCGGGGAGCTGTTTTTT. The encoded protein is CASSPTRLGLVRAGELFF.

This clonotype was seen more than once but under ten times. The V gene is TRBV7-3, the J gene TRBJ2-2; 8 bases match TRBD2. This CDR3 contains 13 residues. V lost 2 bases and J lost 8; bases outside the gene matches: 1. Germline CDR1 SGHTA, CDR2 FQGTGA. The CDR3 is CASSLAGGGELFF. CDR3 DNA sequence: TGTGCCAGCAGCTTAGCGGGAGGTGGGGAGCTGTTTTTT.

This clonotype showed up just a few times. The chain has TRBV7-7 and TRBJ2-1, with 13 bases matching TRBD2. The trim removed 5 bases at V and 8 bases at J, leaving 6 bases unmatched. Germline assignment: CDR1 SSHAT and CDR2 FNYEAQ (reference sequence). The CDR3 length is 15 residues. The CDR3 DNA follows: TGTGCCAGCAGCCAAGGACTAGCGGGAGATCATGAGCAGTTCTTC. Translating it yields CASSQGLAGDHEQFF.

Remarks on this clonotype: The junction does not match germline at one end; this may be a read error. The V gene is TRBV5-4, the J gene TRBJ2-1; D call uncertain. The CDR3 has 14 amino acids. Per the germline V gene, CDR1 is SGHNT and CDR2 is YYREEE (reference sequence). The CDR3 reads CARSPKGPYNEQFF. The CDR3 nucleotides are TGTGCCCGCAGCCCCAAAGGGCCCTACAATGAGCAGTTCTTC.

This clonotype was detected a few times. The chain combines TRBV29-1 with TRBJ2-5; 9 nucleotides agree with TRBD1. The junction had 4 bases not matched to a gene; V was cut back by 8 bases and J by 3 bases. CDR3 length: 12 amino acids. CDR1 is SQVTM, CDR2 ANQGSEA, per germline. The CDR3 bases are TGCAGCTCACGACAGGGGGAAGAGACCCAGTACTTC. Protein: CSSRQGEETQYF.

This sequence joins TRBV20-1 and TRBJ2-3, with 8 bases that match TRBD2. V lost 4 bases and J lost 3; bases outside the gene matches: 9. CDR1 DFQATT and CDR2 SNEGSKA come from the germline V gene (reference sequence). The CDR3 covers 15 residues. Written as DNA, the CDR3 is TGCAGTGCTAAAGTGGGTAGCGGGGCGACAGATACGCAGTATTTT. Its translation is CSAKVGSGATDTQYF.

The chain has TRBV15 and TRBJ1-6; D might be TRBD1 (5 bases). CDR3 length: 16 amino acids. Germline loops: CDR1 LNHNV, CDR2 YYDKDF (reference sequence). V lost 7 bases and J lost 3, with 16 bases in between. The CDR3: CATTNYRNFYNSPLHF. Written as DNA, the CDR3 is TGTGCCACCACAAATTACAGGAATTTCTATAATTCACCCCTCCACTTT.

This chain links TRBV12-3 or TRBV12-4 with TRBJ1-2; 9 nucleotides agree with TRBD1. Losses at the gene ends were 5 bases for V and 3 bases for J; bases not matched to a gene: 10. The CDR3 contains 16 residues. DNA for the CDR3: TGTGCCAGCAGTCCATCGGCAGGACAGGGGCACTATGGCTACACCTTC. The encoded protein is CASSPSAGQGHYGYTF.

V usage is TRBV12-3 or TRBV12-4 and J usage is TRBJ2-7; D may be TRBD1 (6 bases). This CDR3 is built from 16 residues. The V and J ends lost 3 bases and 2 bases respectively, with 17 bases between them. CDR3 in amino acids: CASSFEQGRVAYEQYF. The CDR3 region has the DNA TGTGCCAGCAGTTTTGAACAGGGAAGAGTGGCCTACGAGCAGTACTTC.

The rearrangement links TRBV7-9 to TRBJ1-4, with D perhaps matching TRBD1 (5 bases). Per the germline V gene, CDR1 is SEHNR and CDR2 is FQNEAQ (reference sequence). The germline V and J ends were trimmed by 7 bases and 8 bases, with 11 bases remaining between them. The CDR3 is made up of 12 amino acids. CDR3 bases: TGTGCCAGCAAGGGAGGGGAAGAAAAACTGTTTTTT. Translation gives CASKGGEEKLFF.

This clonotype has a handful of counts. The chain uses TRBV24-1 and TRBJ2-1, with D maybe TRBD2 (5 bases). The CDR3 has 15 amino acids. V was pared by 3 bases and J by 4 bases, with 12 bases between. Germline V lookup: CDR1 KGHDR, CDR2 SFDVKD. The CDR3 reads CATSDPGSGYNEQFF. Here the CDR3 DNA reads TGTGCCACCAGTGATCCGGGAAGCGGATACAATGAGCAGTTCTTC.

This clonotype showed up many times. This chain's CDR3 is CASEAGLAGVVQYF. CDR3 DNA sequence: TGTGCCAGCGAAGCGGGACTAGCGGGGGTTGTGCAGTACTTC. This rearrangement joins TRBV3-1 to TRBJ2-7; the match to TRBD2 covers 14 bases. CDR1 is LGHDT and CDR2 is YNNKEL in the germline V gene (reference sequence). The CDR3 length is 14 residues. Trimming at V came to 8 bases and at J to 9 bases, leaving 9 bases not matched to a gene.

The V call is TRBV20-1, the J call TRBJ2-3; 7 bases match TRBD2. Germline-derived CDR1 and CDR2 are DFQATT and SNEGSKA (reference sequence). CDR3 length: 12 amino acids. CDR3 nucleotide sequence: TGCAGCGAGCTAGCGGAGGGAGATACGCAGTATTTT. Translated, it gives CSELAEGDTQYF.

The V call is TRBV7-8, the J call TRBJ1-5, with D perhaps TRBD1 (5 bases). Trimming stripped 5 bases from V and 2 bases from J, with 16 bases between. This CDR3 region has 16 residues. Germline-derived CDR1 and CDR2 are SGHVS and FQNEAQ. DNA for the CDR3: TGTGCCAGCAGCCGGGACCGAACAGGCGGCAATCAGCCCCAGCATTTT. It specifies CASSRDRTGGNQPQHF.

The J gene is TRBJ2-3, the V gene TRBV3-1; either TRBD1 or TRBD2 may fit D (5 bases each). Germline CDR1 is LGHDT and CDR2 is YNNKEL (reference sequence). V was pared by 4 bases and J by 4 bases, with 18 bases between. The CDR3 is 16 residues long. The CDR3 is CASSLDGTLDSDTQYF. The CDR3 DNA sequence: TGTGCCAGCAGCCTGGATGGGACCCTTGACTCAGATACGCAGTATTTT.